This T cell receptor beta chain was observed in a study of cytomegalovirus exposure and HLA in healthy donors. PCR employed 60 Vbeta and 13 Jbeta primers. The assay was immunoSEQ multiplex PCR, and TCRdb's table has in-frame clones only and misses some. This table lists about 60,000 clones. The V gene lost 6 bases and the J gene lost 0 bases, with 17 bases spanning the gap. The CDR3 runs 16 residues. The germline CDR1 and CDR2 sequences are SGHAT and FQNNGV. This chain uses TRBV11-2 with TRBJ1-2; possible D gene TRBD1, 5 bases. The sequenced sample consisted of PBMCs. The source of this sequence is a boy between 10 and 17 years old in good health and CMV-seronegative. The CDR3 region has the DNA TGTGCCAGCAGTCCAGGCGGGGGGTCTCCTAACTATGGCTACACCTTC. Translation gives CASSPGGGSPNYGYTF.